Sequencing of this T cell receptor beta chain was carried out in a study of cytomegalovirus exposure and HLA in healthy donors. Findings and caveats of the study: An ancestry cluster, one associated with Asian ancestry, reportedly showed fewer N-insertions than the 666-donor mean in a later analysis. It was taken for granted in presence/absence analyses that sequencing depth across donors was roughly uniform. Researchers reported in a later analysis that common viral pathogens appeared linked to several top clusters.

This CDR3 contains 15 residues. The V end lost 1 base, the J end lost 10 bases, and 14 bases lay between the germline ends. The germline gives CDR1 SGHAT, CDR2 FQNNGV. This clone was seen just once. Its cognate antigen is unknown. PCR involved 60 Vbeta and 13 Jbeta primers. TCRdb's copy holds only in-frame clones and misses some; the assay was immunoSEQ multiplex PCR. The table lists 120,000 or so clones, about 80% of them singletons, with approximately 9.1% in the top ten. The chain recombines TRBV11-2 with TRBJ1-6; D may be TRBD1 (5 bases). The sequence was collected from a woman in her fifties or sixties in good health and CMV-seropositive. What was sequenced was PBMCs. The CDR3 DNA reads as TGTGCCAGCAGCTTAGTTCCAGGGCTAGGATCACCCCTCCACTTT. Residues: CASSLVPGLGSPLHF. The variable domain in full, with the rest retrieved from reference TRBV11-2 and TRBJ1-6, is EAGVAQSPRYKIIEKRQSVAFWCNPISGHATLYWYQQILGQGPKLLIQFQNNGVVDDSQLPKDRFSAERLKGVDSTLKIQPAKLEDSAVYLCASSLVPGLGSPLHFGNGTRLTVT.